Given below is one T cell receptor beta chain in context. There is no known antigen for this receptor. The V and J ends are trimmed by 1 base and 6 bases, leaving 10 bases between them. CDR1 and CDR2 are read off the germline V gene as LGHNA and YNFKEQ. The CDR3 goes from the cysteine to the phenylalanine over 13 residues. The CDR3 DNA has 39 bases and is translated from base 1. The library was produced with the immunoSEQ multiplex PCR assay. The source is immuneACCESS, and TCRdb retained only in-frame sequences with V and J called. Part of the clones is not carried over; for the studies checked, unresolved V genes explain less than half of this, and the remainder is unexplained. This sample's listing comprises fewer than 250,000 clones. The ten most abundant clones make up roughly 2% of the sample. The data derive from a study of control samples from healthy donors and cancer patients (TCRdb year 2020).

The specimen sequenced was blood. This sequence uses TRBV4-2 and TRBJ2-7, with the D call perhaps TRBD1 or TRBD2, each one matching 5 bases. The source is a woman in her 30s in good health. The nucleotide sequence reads TGTGCCAGCAGCCAAGTTTCCGGGACCGAGCAGTACTTC. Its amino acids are CASSQVSGTEQYF.